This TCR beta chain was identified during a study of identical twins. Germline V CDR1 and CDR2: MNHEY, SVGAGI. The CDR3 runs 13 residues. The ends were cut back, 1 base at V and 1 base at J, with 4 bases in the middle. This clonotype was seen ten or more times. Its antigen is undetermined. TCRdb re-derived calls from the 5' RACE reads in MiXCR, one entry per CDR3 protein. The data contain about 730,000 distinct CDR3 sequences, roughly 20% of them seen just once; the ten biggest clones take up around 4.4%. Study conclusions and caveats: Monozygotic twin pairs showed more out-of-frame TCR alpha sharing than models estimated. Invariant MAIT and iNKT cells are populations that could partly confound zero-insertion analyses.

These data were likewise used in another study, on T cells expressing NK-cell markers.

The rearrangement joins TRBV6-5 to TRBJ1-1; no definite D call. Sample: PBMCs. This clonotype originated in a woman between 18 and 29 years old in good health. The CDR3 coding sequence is TGTGCCAGCAGTTACTGGACGAACACTGAAGCTTTCTTT. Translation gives CASSYWTNTEAFF.